The 15 T cell receptor beta chains listed next were all sequenced from one sample in a study of cytomegalovirus exposure and HLA in healthy donors. Clones were sequenced by immunoSEQ multiplex PCR, and TCRdb holds only the in-frame ones, with some missing. The sample lists approximately 120,000 clones, approximately 94% seen once, with roughly 1.2% in the top ten. Input material: PBMCs. Receptor source: a woman between 18 and 29 years old in good health and CMV-seronegative.

The chain couples TRBV7-9 to TRBJ2-3, with TRBD2 identical over 12 bases. J lost 3 bases, V lost 2 bases, and 3 bases had no gene match. Germline CDR1 and CDR2: SEHNR and FQNEAQ (reference sequence). This CDR3 contains 16 residues. The CDR3 DNA sequence: TGTGCCAGCAGCTTAACTAGCGGGAGGCCTACAGATACGCAGTATTTT. Translating gives CASSLTSGRPTDTQYF.

The rearrangement links TRBV28 to TRBJ1-5; TRBD1 aligns across 8 bases. Per germline, CDR1 MDHEN and CDR2 SYDVKM. V shed 5 bases, J shed 1 base, and the junction held 4 bases outside the gene matches. This CDR3 has 15 amino acids. CDR3 amino acids: CASSPTGESNQPQHF. CDR3 coding DNA: TGTGCCAGCAGTCCGACAGGGGAGAGCAATCAGCCCCAGCATTTT.

The V call is TRBV19, the J call TRBJ1-1; D is unresolved. The CDR3 loop spans 14 amino acids. V lost 2 bases, J lost 6 bases, and 13 bases lay in between. Germline CDR1 is LNHDA and CDR2 is SQIVND (reference sequence). CDR3 DNA sequence: TGTGCCAGTAGTATACCGACGGAGAGGTCTGAAGCTTTCTTT. Translated: CASSIPTERSEAFF.

The J gene is TRBJ2-3, the V gene TRBV5-1; TRBD2 matches at 15 bases. The CDR3 spans 16 residues. V lost 4 bases and J lost 5; bases outside the gene matches: 5. Germline CDR1 SGHRS, CDR2 YFSETQ. The CDR3 reads CASSRTSGGAGDTQYF. The CDR3 DNA follows: TGCGCCAGCAGCAGGACTAGCGGGGGGGCCGGAGATACGCAGTATTTT.

V gene TRBV30 combines with J gene TRBJ1-1; tentatively, D is TRBD1 (6 bases). The CDR3 length is 10 residues. In germline, CDR1 is GTSNPN, CDR2 SVGIG (reference sequence). The V end was cut by 5 bases, the J end by 8 bases, with 9 bases between. CDR3 nucleotide sequence: TGTGCCTGGGGACAGCGAGAAGCTTTCTTT. This gives the protein CAWGQREAFF.

The rearrangement uses TRBV16 and TRBJ1-2, with no clear D. Germline V gives CDR1 KGHSY, CDR2 FQNENV. The CDR3 length is 13 residues. V was pared by 5 bases and J by 3 bases, with 10 bases between. Here the CDR3 reads CASSLTLDYGYTF. The CDR3 nucleotides are TGTGCCAGCAGCTTGACACTGGACTATGGCTACACCTTC.

This chain connects TRBV27 to TRBJ2-1, with 7 bases aligning to TRBD2. The junction had 16 bases not matched to a gene; V was cut back by 3 bases and J by 8 bases. The germline gives CDR1 MNHEY, CDR2 SMNVEV (reference sequence). The CDR3 loop spans 17 amino acids. CDR3 sequence reads: CASSLTGGGAPLDEQFF. As DNA, the CDR3 is TGTGCCAGCAGTTTGACGGGCGGGGGAGCCCCCTTGGATGAGCAGTTCTTC.

The chain employs TRBV4-2 and TRBJ2-7, with D perhaps matching TRBD1 (5 bases). V was pared by 3 bases and J by 5 bases, with 17 bases between. The CDR3 loop spans 15 amino acids. The germline gives CDR1 LGHNA, CDR2 YNFKEQ. The CDR3 coding sequence is TGTGCCAGCAGCCAGCGTAGGCAGGGTAAGGACGAGCAGTACTTC. Protein product: CASSQRRQGKDEQYF.

Here the CDR3 reads CATQRGTSTDTQYF. DNA of the CDR3: TGTGCAACCCAGCGGGGGACTAGCACAGATACGCAGTATTTT. The chain carries TRBV2 and TRBJ2-3; 8 bases are a match to TRBD2. CDR1 and CDR2 from the germline V gene are SNHLY and FYNNEI. The CDR3 has 14 amino acids.

The chain recombines TRBV4-2 with TRBJ2-2, with no clear D. This CDR3 contains 14 residues. V dropped 1 base and J dropped 1 base, with 4 bases sitting between them. Germline V gene lookup returns CDR1 LGHNA and CDR2 YNFKEQ. The CDR3 DNA follows: TGTGCCAGCAGCCAAGCCGGGAACACCGGGGAGCTGTTTTTT. It specifies CASSQAGNTGELFF.

This chain links TRBV28 with TRBJ2-1; possible D gene TRBD1, 5 bases. This CDR3 has 17 amino acids. V lost 2 bases, J lost 6 bases, and 20 bases lay in between. The germline V gene has CDR1 MDHEN and CDR2 SYDVKM. The CDR3 protein is CASSLGTGFLVGNEQFF. Written as DNA, the CDR3 is TGTGCCAGCAGTTTAGGCACAGGTTTTTTGGTAGGCAATGAGCAGTTCTTC.

The rearrangement links TRBV28 to TRBJ1-2; possibly TRBD1 for D (5 bases). CDR1 is MDHEN, CDR2 SYDVKM, per germline. Trimming removed 3 bases at V and 0 bases at J, with 8 bases between. The length of the CDR3 is 14 residues. The CDR3 sequence is CASSLDISNYGYTF. The CDR3 nucleotides read TGTGCCAGCAGTTTGGACATATCTAACTATGGCTACACCTTC.

This chain joins TRBV5-6 and TRBJ1-2; no firm D call. This CDR3 is 16 amino acids long. The V and J ends lost 1 base and 8 bases respectively, with 21 bases between them. Germline assignment: CDR1 SGHDT and CDR2 YYEEEE. CDR3 protein: CASSLLARTLVGGYTF. The CDR3 DNA reads TGTGCCAGCAGCTTGCTGGCTAGGACTCTTGTAGGGGGCTACACCTTC.

CDR3 bases: TGCAGCGCCAGAAGCGGGATAAGCACAGATACGCAGTATTTT. This translates into CSARSGISTDTQYF. The gene calls are TRBV29-1 and TRBJ2-3; TRBD2 aligns across 7 bases. Germline CDR1 reads SQVTM; CDR2 reads ANQGSEA. The V gene end was trimmed by 7 bases and the J gene end by 0 bases; junction bases not matched to a gene: 7. The CDR3 has 14 residues.

The rearrangement uses TRBV7-9 and TRBJ2-7; 8 positions agree with TRBD2. The CDR3 is 15 amino acids. Germline V gives CDR1 SEHNR, CDR2 FQNEAQ (reference sequence). The trim removed 2 bases at V and 4 bases at J, leaving 7 bases unmatched. CDR3 region: CASSLRTSSEYEQYF. The CDR3 DNA reads as TGTGCCAGCAGCTTAAGGACTAGCTCTGAGTACGAGCAGTACTTC.